The next 10 T cell receptor beta chains were all read from a single sample in a study of vaccination effects on CD4 cells after COVID-19. Which antigens these TCRs recognize remains unknown. After about 10 days in culture, the CD4+ T cells were isolated. Everyone in the study got two shots of either the BNT162b2 or mRNA-1273 vaccine. Sequencing used immunoSEQ multiplex PCR; TCRdb keeps in-frame clones, though not all of them. The sample consists of tens of thousands of clones, around two thirds of them appearing once. Source: CD4+ T cells from PBMCs cultured without peptide, taken after COVID-19 vaccination. The source of these receptors is a human donor who received a COVID-19 vaccine.

This clone was counted a few times. The chain links TRBV27 to TRBJ2-2; D is possibly TRBD1 or TRBD2 (6 bases each). Germline loops: CDR1 MNHEY, CDR2 SMNVEV (reference sequence). Trimming left V 1 base short and J 0 bases short, with 9 bases between. The CDR3 runs 16 residues. This CDR3 is CASSLFGGTNTGELFF. CDR3 DNA sequence: TGTGCCAGCAGTTTATTCGGGGGCACGAACACCGGGGAGCTGTTTTTT.

This chain uses TRBV6-6 with TRBJ2-7; D unresolved. The V gene lost 0 bases and the J gene lost 6 bases, with 6 bases spanning the gap. There are 12 residues in the CDR3. The germline CDR1 and CDR2 sequences are MNHNY and SVGAGI (reference sequence). As DNA, the CDR3 is TGTGCCAGCAGTTACTCCGACGGCGAGCAGTACGTC. Translation gives CASSYSDGEQYV.

The V gene is TRBV10-3, the J gene TRBJ1-4; a possible D gene is TRBD1 (6 bases). Trimming took off 4 bases at V and 3 bases at J, with 15 bases between the two ends. This CDR3 is 16 amino acids long. Per germline, CDR1 ENHRY and CDR2 SYGVKD. Here the CDR3 DNA reads TGTGCCATCAGTGGGGGTGCGGGACACTCTAATGAAAAACTGTTTTTT. It specifies CAISGGAGHSNEKLFF.

This clone was seen only once. The V gene is TRBV10-3, the J gene TRBJ2-1, with 7 bases fitting TRBD1. This CDR3 contains 13 residues. After removal of 5 bases from V and 9 bases from J, the junction contained 7 bases not matched to a gene. Germline V gene sequence: CDR1 ENHRY, CDR2 SYGVKD. The CDR3 is CAISLTGVSEQFF. CDR3 bases: TGTGCCATCAGTCTAACAGGGGTCAGTGAGCAGTTCTTC.

The rearrangement uses TRBV4-2 and TRBJ2-6; the D gene is possibly TRBD2 (5 bases). The V end lost 0 bases, the J end lost 0 bases, and 9 bases lay between the germline ends. From germline, CDR1 is LGHNA and CDR2 YNFKEQ. The CDR3 is 17 residues long. CDR3 amino acids: CASSQDIEGSGANVLTF. The CDR3 DNA follows: TGTGCCAGCAGCCAAGATATTGAGGGCTCTGGGGCCAACGTCCTGACTTTC.

This clone has more than one count but fewer than ten. The chain combines TRBV2 with TRBJ1-4; D is ambiguous. Germline CDR1 is SNHLY and CDR2 is FYNNEI. The CDR3 length is 13 residues. V was pared by 6 bases and J by 6 bases, with 11 bases between. CDR3 sequence: CASSDNAHEKLFF. In DNA form, the CDR3 reads TGTGCCAGCAGCGATAACGCCCATGAAAAACTGTTTTTT.

V gene TRBV23-1 combines with J gene TRBJ2-7, with D perhaps TRBD1 (5 bases). TRBV23-1 qualifies as an ORF whose function is uncertain. V was pared by 2 bases and J by 2 bases, with 22 bases between. The CDR3 runs 18 residues. DNA for the CDR3: TGCGCCAGCAGTCAAAGTTCCCTGGGGCCAGAGGCTACCTACGAGCAGTACGTC. Protein: CASSQSSLGPEATYEQYV.

This clone was seen more than once but under ten times. The chain links TRBV2 to TRBJ1-2; 9 nucleotides align to TRBD1. Germline CDR1 is SNHLY and CDR2 is FYNNEI. The CDR3 is 15 amino acids. Unmatched junction bases numbered 10, after V lost 3 bases and J lost 8 bases. The CDR3 DNA reads as TGTGCCAGCAGTGACGGGACAGGGTTATCGGGGGGCTACACCTTC. Translating it yields CASSDGTGLSGGYTF.

V is TRBV23-1 and J is TRBJ2-7; D is unclear. TRBV23-1 is an ORF, with its function uncertain. Trimming took off 4 bases at V and 4 bases at J, with 5 bases between the two ends. This CDR3 spans 11 amino acids. CDR3 sequence reads: CASSLTYEQYV. As DNA, the CDR3 is TGCGCCAGCAGTCTCACGTACGAGCAGTACGTC.

J is TRBJ2-2 and V is TRBV5-1; D assignment may be TRBD1 or TRBD2 (6 bases each). This CDR3 region has 15 residues. The V gene's germline CDR1 is SGHRS and CDR2 YFSETQ. The V and J ends lost 5 bases and 0 bases respectively, with 11 bases between them. CDR3 DNA sequence: TGCGCCAGCAGGGGCGGGACATCGAACACCGGGGAGCTGTTTTTT. Translation: CASRGGTSNTGELFF.